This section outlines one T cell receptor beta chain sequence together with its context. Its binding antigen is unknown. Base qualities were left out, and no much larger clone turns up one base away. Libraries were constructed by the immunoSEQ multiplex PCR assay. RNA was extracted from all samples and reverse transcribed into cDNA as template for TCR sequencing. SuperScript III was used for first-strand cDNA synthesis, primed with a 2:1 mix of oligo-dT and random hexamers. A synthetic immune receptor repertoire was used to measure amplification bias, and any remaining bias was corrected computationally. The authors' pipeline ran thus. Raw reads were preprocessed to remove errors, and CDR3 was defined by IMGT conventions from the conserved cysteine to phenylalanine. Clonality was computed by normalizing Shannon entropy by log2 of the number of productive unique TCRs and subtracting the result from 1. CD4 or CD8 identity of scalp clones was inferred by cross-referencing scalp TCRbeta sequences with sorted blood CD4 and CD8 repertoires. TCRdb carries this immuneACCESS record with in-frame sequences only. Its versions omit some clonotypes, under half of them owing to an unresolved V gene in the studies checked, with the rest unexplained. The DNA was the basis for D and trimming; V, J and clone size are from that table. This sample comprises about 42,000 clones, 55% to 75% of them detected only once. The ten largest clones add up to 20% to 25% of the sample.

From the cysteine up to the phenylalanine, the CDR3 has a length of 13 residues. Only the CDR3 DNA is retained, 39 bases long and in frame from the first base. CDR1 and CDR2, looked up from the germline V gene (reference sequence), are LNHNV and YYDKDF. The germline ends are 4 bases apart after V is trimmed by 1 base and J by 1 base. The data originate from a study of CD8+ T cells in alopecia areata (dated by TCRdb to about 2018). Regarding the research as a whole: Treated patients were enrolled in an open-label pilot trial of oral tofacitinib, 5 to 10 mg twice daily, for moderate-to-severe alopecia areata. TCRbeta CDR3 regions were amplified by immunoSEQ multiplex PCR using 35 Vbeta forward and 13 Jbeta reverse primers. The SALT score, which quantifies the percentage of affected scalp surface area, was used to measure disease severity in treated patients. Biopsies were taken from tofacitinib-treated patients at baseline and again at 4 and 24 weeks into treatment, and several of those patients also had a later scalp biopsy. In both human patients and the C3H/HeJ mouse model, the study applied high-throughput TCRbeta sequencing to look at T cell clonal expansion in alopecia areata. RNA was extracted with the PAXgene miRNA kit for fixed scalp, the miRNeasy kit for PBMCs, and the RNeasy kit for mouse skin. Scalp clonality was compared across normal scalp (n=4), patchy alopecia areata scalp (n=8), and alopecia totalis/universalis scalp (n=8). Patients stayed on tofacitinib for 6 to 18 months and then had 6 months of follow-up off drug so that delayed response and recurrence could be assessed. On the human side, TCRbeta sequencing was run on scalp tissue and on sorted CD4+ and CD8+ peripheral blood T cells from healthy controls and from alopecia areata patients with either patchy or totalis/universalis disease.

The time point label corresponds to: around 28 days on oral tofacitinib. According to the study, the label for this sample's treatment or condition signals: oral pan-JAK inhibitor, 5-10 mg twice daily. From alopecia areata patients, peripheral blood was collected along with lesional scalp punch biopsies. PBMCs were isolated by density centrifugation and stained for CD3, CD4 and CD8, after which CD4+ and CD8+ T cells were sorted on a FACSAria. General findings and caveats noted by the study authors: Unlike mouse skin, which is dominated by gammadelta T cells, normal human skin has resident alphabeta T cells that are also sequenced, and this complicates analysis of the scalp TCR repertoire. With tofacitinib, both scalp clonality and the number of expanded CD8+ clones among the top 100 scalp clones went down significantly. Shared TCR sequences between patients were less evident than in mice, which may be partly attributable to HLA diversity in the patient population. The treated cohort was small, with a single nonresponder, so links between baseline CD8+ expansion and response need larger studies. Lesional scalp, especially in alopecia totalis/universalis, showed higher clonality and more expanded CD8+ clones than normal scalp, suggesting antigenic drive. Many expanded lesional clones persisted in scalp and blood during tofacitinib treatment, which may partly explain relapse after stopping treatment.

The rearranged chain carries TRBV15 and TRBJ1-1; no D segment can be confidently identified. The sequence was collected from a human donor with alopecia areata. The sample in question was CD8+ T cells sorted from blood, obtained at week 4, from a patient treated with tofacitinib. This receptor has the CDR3 CATSRGTNTEAFF. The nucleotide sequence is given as TGTGCCACCAGCAGAGGGACGAACACTGAAGCTTTCTTT.